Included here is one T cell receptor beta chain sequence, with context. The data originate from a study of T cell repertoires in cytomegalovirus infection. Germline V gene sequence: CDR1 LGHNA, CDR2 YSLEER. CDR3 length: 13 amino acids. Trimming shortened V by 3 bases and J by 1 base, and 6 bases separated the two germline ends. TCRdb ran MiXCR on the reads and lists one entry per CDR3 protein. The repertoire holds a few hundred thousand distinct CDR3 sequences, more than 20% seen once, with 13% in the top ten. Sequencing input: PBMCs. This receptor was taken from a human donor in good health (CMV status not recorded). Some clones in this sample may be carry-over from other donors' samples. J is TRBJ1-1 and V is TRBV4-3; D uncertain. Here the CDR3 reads CASSHLQNTEAFF. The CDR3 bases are TGCGCCAGCAGCCACTTGCAGAACACTGAAGCTTTCTTT.